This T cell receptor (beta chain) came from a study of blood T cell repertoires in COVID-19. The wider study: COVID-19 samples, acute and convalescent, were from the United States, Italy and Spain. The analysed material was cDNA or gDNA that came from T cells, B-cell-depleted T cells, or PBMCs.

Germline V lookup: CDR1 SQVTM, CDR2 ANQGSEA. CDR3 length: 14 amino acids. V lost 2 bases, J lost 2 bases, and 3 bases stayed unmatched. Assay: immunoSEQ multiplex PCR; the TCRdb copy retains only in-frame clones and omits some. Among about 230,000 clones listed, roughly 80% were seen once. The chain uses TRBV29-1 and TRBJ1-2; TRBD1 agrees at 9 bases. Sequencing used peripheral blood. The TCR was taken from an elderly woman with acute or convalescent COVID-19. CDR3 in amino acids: CSVEFDRGNYGYTF. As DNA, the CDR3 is TGCAGCGTTGAATTTGACAGGGGGAACTATGGCTACACCTTC.